A selection of T cell receptor beta chains follows, all from one sample in a study of response to subunit inactivated influenza vaccine. Via MiXCR, TCRdb re-called the RT-PCR reads, giving one row per CDR3 protein. Among about 500,000 distinct CDR3 sequences listed, approximately 15% were seen once. The sample consisted of CD4+ T cells sorted from PBMCs, taken less than 25 months after vaccination. The receptor source for this set is a man between 45 and 75 years old who received an inactivated influenza vaccine. The CDR3 runs from the conserved cysteine through the conserved F or W. Each record gives: J gene, V gene, D gene, clone size, CDR3 protein. A D gene is named only where the DNA matches it firmly. The size of a clone is reported for some rows only, either as once, few or many, or as a class for expanded clones.

j_call: TRBJ2-1; v_call: TRBV14; d_call: TRBD2; clone_size: -; cdr3_aa: CASSRLAGGPRNNEQFF
j_call: TRBJ1-2; v_call: TRBV5-1; d_call: -; clone_size: -; cdr3_aa: CASNQRGINYGYTF
j_call: TRBJ1-2; v_call: TRBV12-3/TRBV12-4; d_call: -; clone_size: many; cdr3_aa: CASSRRGGDHGYTF
j_call: TRBJ2-1; v_call: TRBV29-1; d_call: TRBD2; clone_size: -; cdr3_aa: CSVLRASGRNEQFF
j_call: TRBJ2-1; v_call: TRBV20-1; d_call: TRBD1; clone_size: -; cdr3_aa: CRPRTGGFYDEQFF
j_call: TRBJ2-3; v_call: TRBV10-3; d_call: -; clone_size: many; cdr3_aa: CAISESMKTDTQYF
j_call: TRBJ2-7; v_call: TRBV4-3; d_call: TRBD1; clone_size: few; cdr3_aa: CASSVGTGNYEQYF
j_call: TRBJ1-3; v_call: TRBV9; d_call: -; clone_size: -; cdr3_aa: CASSGRVQSGNTIYF
j_call: TRBJ2-2; v_call: TRBV20-1; d_call: TRBD2; clone_size: few; cdr3_aa: CSAIGGGAAGELFF
j_call: TRBJ1-3; v_call: TRBV12-3/TRBV12-4; d_call: -; clone_size: many; cdr3_aa: CASTRGGNTIYF
j_call: TRBJ2-7; v_call: TRBV20-1; d_call: TRBD1; clone_size: -; cdr3_aa: CSAHRDRGLYEQYF
j_call: TRBJ1-5; v_call: TRBV4-1; d_call: -; clone_size: few; cdr3_aa: CASSQRVYQPQHF
j_call: TRBJ1-1; v_call: TRBV5-6; d_call: -; clone_size: few; cdr3_aa: CASSLYTNTEAFF
j_call: TRBJ1-6; v_call: TRBV13; d_call: TRBD1; clone_size: few; cdr3_aa: CASSSGQGAVSPLHF
j_call: TRBJ1-2; v_call: TRBV4-2; d_call: -; clone_size: -; cdr3_aa: CASSQDLGFYYGYTF
j_call: TRBJ2-3; v_call: TRBV15; d_call: TRBD1; clone_size: few; cdr3_aa: CATSTVRQGSDTQYF
j_call: TRBJ2-1; v_call: TRBV12-3/TRBV12-4; d_call: TRBD1; clone_size: few; cdr3_aa: CASSKGTANYNEQFF
j_call: TRBJ2-1; v_call: TRBV2; d_call: -; clone_size: few; cdr3_aa: CASSEIIGVPYNEQFF
j_call: TRBJ1-6; v_call: TRBV9; d_call: -; clone_size: -; cdr3_aa: CASNADANSPLHF
j_call: TRBJ1-5; v_call: TRBV19; d_call: TRBD1; clone_size: many; cdr3_aa: CASSDRGYQPQHF
j_call: TRBJ2-7; v_call: TRBV3-1; d_call: TRBD2; clone_size: -; cdr3_aa: CASSRELASEQYF
j_call: TRBJ2-1; v_call: TRBV20-1; d_call: TRBD2; clone_size: few; cdr3_aa: CSARATSGISNDEQFF